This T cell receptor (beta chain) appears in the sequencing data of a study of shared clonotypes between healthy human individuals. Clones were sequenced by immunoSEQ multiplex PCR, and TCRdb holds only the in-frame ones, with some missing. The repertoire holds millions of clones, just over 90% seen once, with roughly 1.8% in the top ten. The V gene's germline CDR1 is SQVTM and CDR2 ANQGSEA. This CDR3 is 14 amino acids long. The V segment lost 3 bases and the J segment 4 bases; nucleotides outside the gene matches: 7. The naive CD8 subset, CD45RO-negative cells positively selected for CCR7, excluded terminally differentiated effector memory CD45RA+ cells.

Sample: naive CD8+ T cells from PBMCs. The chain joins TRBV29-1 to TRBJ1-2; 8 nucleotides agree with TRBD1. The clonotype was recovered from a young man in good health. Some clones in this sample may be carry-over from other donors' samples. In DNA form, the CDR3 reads TGCAGCGTTGAGGCGGCAGGGGGCTTCTATGGCTACACCTTC. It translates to CSVEAAGGFYGYTF.